Reported below is one TCR beta chain. The sample belongs to a study of blood T cell repertoires in COVID-19. Study in general: Samples taken during acute and convalescent COVID-19 were collected in the United States, Italy and Spain. Sample material is recorded as cDNA or gDNA derived from T cells, B-cell-depleted T cells, or PBMCs.

V was cut by 3 bases and J by 0 bases, with 7 bases left in between. CDR3 length: 15 amino acids. CDR1 is SGHNT, CDR2 YYREEE, per germline (reference sequence). Per the study methods: Reference gene primer amplification yielded estimated nucleated cell counts. Sequencing was performed with immunoSEQ multiplex PCR; in TCRdb, only in-frame clones are kept and a portion is missing. The V and J calls and clone size are taken from that table; D and trimming were inferred from the DNA. Counted here are about 16,000 clones, approximately 88% occurring once; the ten biggest clones make up roughly 10%. This TCR derives from a human donor in a cohort sampled during active COVID-19. The chain carries TRBV5-4 and TRBJ2-6; weak D call: TRBD2 (5 bases). The sample taken for sequencing was peripheral blood. CDR3 amino acids: CASSSEGSGANVLTF. The CDR3 coding sequence is TGTGCCAGCAGCTCCGAGGGCTCTGGGGCCAACGTCCTGACTTTC. Full variable domain (outside the CDR3, taken from reference TRBV5-4 and TRBJ2-6): ETGVTQSPTHLIKTRGQQVTLRCSSQSGHNTVSWYQQALGQGPQFIFQYYREEENGRGNFPPRFSGLQFPNYSSELNVNALELDDSALYLCASSSEGSGANVLTFGAGSRLTVL.